The T cell receptor beta chain described here comes from a study of human T cells and chemical hapten exposure. This clonotype came up a few times. The antigen remains unidentified. TCRdb independently ran MiXCR on the RACE reads; one entry per CDR3 protein. The sample has about 380,000 distinct CDR3 sequences; roughly 4.8% are singletons. Described time point: patch test 1, 2 weeks after DPC sensitization. Treatment noted: therapeutic diphenylcyclopropenone sensitization with weekly scalp DPC. Every donor had alopecia and was 18 to 70 years old; all were suitable for DPC. The CDR3 spans 16 residues. CDR1 and CDR2 (germline): LNHDA, SQIVND (reference sequence). Between the trimmed V and J ends, which lost 3 bases and 3 bases, there was a span of 15 bases. Whole-study findings and limits: Because all patients had alopecia, their immune responses might differ from healthy ones.

This clonotype originated in a woman aged 45-60 years with alopecia areata. Some clones in this sample may be carry-over from other donors' samples. V usage is TRBV19 and J usage is TRBJ1-5, with TRBD1 as a possible D gene (5 bases). Sequencing used whole blood, obtained in connection with sensitization to the hapten diphenylcyclopropenone (DPC). Here the CDR3 reads CASSMRTGGINQPQHF. As DNA, the CDR3 is TGTGCCAGTAGTATGAGAACAGGCGGTATCAATCAGCCCCAGCATTTT.